Listed below are T cell receptor beta chains from one sample, sequenced in a study of beta chain features in type 1 diabetes. TCRdb keeps only in-frame clones here, not all; method: immunoSEQ multiplex PCR. Of 300,000 to 400,000 clones in the sample, under 8.5% were seen once. Material: central memory CD4+ T cells from blood. These receptors all come from a woman under 30 in good health. Each CDR3 is given with its conserved first and last residue. D genes are given only for firm matches. The listing skips clone size in some rows; elsewhere it reads once, few, many or a size class.

j_gene: TRBJ1-4
d_gene: -
abundance: few
v_gene: TRBV14
CDR3nt: TGTGCCAGCAGCCAAGATGTCTGGGGTGAAAAACTGTTTTTT
CDR3aa: CASSQDVWGEKLFF

j_gene: TRBJ2-3
d_gene: -
abundance: few
v_gene: TRBV7-8
CDR3nt: TGTGCCAGCAGCTTTGGAGGGGGCAGTACGAGAGGCACAGATACGCAGTATTTT
CDR3aa: CASSFGGGSTRGTDTQYF

j_gene: TRBJ2-1
d_gene: TRBD2
abundance: few
v_gene: TRBV4-3
CDR3nt: TGCGCCAGCAGCTCCCGGACTAGCGGGAAGGTTGGTGAGCAGTTCTTC
CDR3aa: CASSSRTSGKVGEQFF

j_gene: TRBJ2-7
d_gene: TRBD2
abundance: few
v_gene: TRBV2
CDR3nt: TGTGCCAGCAGTGTGACTAGCGGAACCTACGAGCAGTACTTC
CDR3aa: CASSVTSGTYEQYF

j_gene: TRBJ2-2
d_gene: -
abundance: many
v_gene: TRBV10-3
CDR3nt: TGTGCCATCGGTAGCGGATCGAACACCGGGGAGCTGTTTTTT
CDR3aa: CAIGSGSNTGELFF

j_gene: TRBJ2-3
d_gene: -
abundance: many
v_gene: TRBV7-2
CDR3nt: TGTGCCAGCAGCTTCGGACTGGTCACAGATACGCAGTATTTT
CDR3aa: CASSFGLVTDTQYF

j_gene: TRBJ1-4
d_gene: -
abundance: many
v_gene: TRBV4-3
CDR3nt: TGCGCCAGCAGCCAAGATGGGCGGGAGAGGAATGAAAAACTGTTTTTT
CDR3aa: CASSQDGRERNEKLFF

j_gene: TRBJ2-5
d_gene: -
abundance: few
v_gene: TRBV7-9
CDR3nt: TGTGCCAGCAGCTTAGCAATGCTTCAAGAGACCCAGTACTTC
CDR3aa: CASSLAMLQETQYF

j_gene: TRBJ2-2
d_gene: -
abundance: many
v_gene: TRBV5-1
CDR3nt: TGCGCCAGCAGCTTACAGCCATACACCGGGGAGCTGTTTTTT
CDR3aa: CASSLQPYTGELFF

j_gene: TRBJ1-4
d_gene: TRBD1
abundance: -
v_gene: TRBV5-1
CDR3nt: TGCGCCAGCAGCCGCGGGACAGGGAATAATGAAAAACTGTTTTTT
CDR3aa: CASSRGTGNNEKLFF

j_gene: TRBJ1-5
d_gene: -
abundance: -
v_gene: TRBV19
CDR3nt: TGTGCCAGTAGCGAAGGCAATCAGCCCCAGCATTTT
CDR3aa: CASSEGNQPQHF

j_gene: TRBJ2-3
d_gene: -
abundance: -
v_gene: TRBV28
CDR3nt: TGTGCCAGCAGTTTATCGGGGGCGCCCGATACGCAGTATTTT
CDR3aa: CASSLSGAPDTQYF

j_gene: TRBJ2-7
d_gene: -
abundance: few
v_gene: TRBV5-8
CDR3nt: TGTGCCAGCAGCTTTGCTTACGAGCAGTACTTC
CDR3aa: CASSFAYEQYF

j_gene: TRBJ1-1
d_gene: TRBD1
abundance: few
v_gene: TRBV18
CDR3nt: TGTGCCAGCTCACCAACAGGGGGGAACACTGAAGCTTTCTTT
CDR3aa: CASSPTGGNTEAFF

j_gene: TRBJ2-7
d_gene: TRBD1
abundance: -
v_gene: TRBV6-1
CDR3nt: TGTGCCAGCAGCTGGACAGGACAGTACGAGCAGTACTTC
CDR3aa: CASSWTGQYEQYF

j_gene: TRBJ2-5
d_gene: -
abundance: few
v_gene: TRBV7-9
CDR3nt: TGTGCCAGCAGCCCCCAAGGGGACGGGTTAACCCAGTACTTC
CDR3aa: CASSPQGDGLTQYF

j_gene: TRBJ1-5
d_gene: -
abundance: few
v_gene: TRBV28
CDR3nt: TGTGCCAGCAGTTCCCGCCGGGGGCTCGATCAGCCCCAGCATTTT
CDR3aa: CASSSRRGLDQPQHF

j_gene: TRBJ1-2
d_gene: -
abundance: few
v_gene: TRBV6-5
CDR3nt: TGTGCCAGCAGTGAACCTCCAGCGGGTGGCTACACCTTC
CDR3aa: CASSEPPAGGYTF

j_gene: TRBJ2-3
d_gene: -
abundance: many
v_gene: TRBV10-3
CDR3nt: TGTGCCATCAACCGGGACCGCACAGATACGCAGTATTTT
CDR3aa: CAINRDRTDTQYF

j_gene: TRBJ1-1
d_gene: -
abundance: few
v_gene: TRBV9
CDR3nt: TGTGCCAGCAGCGTAGGGGTAGGGCGGAACACTGAAGCTTTCTTT
CDR3aa: CASSVGVGRNTEAFF

j_gene: TRBJ2-2
d_gene: -
abundance: -
v_gene: TRBV2
CDR3nt: TGTGCCAGCAGTCCCAAAACGAACACCGGGGAGCTGTTTTTT
CDR3aa: CASSPKTNTGELFF

j_gene: TRBJ2-5
d_gene: -
abundance: -
v_gene: TRBV5-1
CDR3nt: TGCGCCAGCAGCTTGATGCAGGGCCTCACCCAGGAGACCCAGTACTTC
CDR3aa: CASSLMQGLTQETQYF

j_gene: TRBJ2-5
d_gene: TRBD2
abundance: few
v_gene: TRBV7-9
CDR3nt: TGTGCCAGCAGCTTAGACGTAGCGGGAGGGCCGGAGACCCAGTACTTC
CDR3aa: CASSLDVAGGPETQYF

j_gene: TRBJ1-1
d_gene: -
abundance: -
v_gene: TRBV27
CDR3nt: TGTGCCAGCAGTTTATCGTACGACACTGAAGCTTTCTTT
CDR3aa: CASSLSYDTEAFF

j_gene: TRBJ1-2
d_gene: TRBD1
abundance: -
v_gene: TRBV4-2
CDR3nt: TGTGCCAGCAGCCCAGGGTTGGGACAGGGGCCCTATGGCTACACCTTC
CDR3aa: CASSPGLGQGPYGYTF

j_gene: TRBJ2-5
d_gene: TRBD1
abundance: few
v_gene: TRBV5-1
CDR3nt: TGCGCCAGCAGCCGAGACAGGGGCGAAGGGACCCAGTACTTC
CDR3aa: CASSRDRGEGTQYF

j_gene: TRBJ2-5
d_gene: TRBD2
abundance: few
v_gene: TRBV6-5
CDR3nt: TGTGCCAGCAGTTACGGGACTAGCGGGGGACAAGAGACCCAGTACTTC
CDR3aa: CASSYGTSGGQETQYF

j_gene: TRBJ2-5
d_gene: TRBD1
abundance: -
v_gene: TRBV28
CDR3nt: TGTGCCAGCAGTTTGATGGAGACAGGGGGATTTGAGACCCAGTACTTC
CDR3aa: CASSLMETGGFETQYF

j_gene: TRBJ1-4
d_gene: -
abundance: -
v_gene: TRBV6-5
CDR3nt: TGTGCCAGCAGTGGTGCACTGAATAATGAAAAACTGTTTTTT
CDR3aa: CASSGALNNEKLFF

j_gene: TRBJ1-2
d_gene: TRBD1
abundance: few
v_gene: TRBV14
CDR3nt: TGTGCCAGCAGCCAAATGGGGACAGCTAACTATGGCTACACCTTC
CDR3aa: CASSQMGTANYGYTF

j_gene: TRBJ2-3
d_gene: -
abundance: -
v_gene: TRBV7-3
CDR3nt: TGTGCCAGCAGCTCCAGATACACAGATACGCAGTATTTT
CDR3aa: CASSSRYTDTQYF

j_gene: TRBJ2-1
d_gene: -
abundance: -
v_gene: TRBV11-3
CDR3nt: TGTGCCAGCAGCTTAGTGTCGGCGTCAAATGAGCAGTTCTTC
CDR3aa: CASSLVSASNEQFF

j_gene: TRBJ2-7
d_gene: TRBD1
abundance: -
v_gene: TRBV18
CDR3nt: TGTGCCAGCTCGTCCGGGACAGGGGGTTCCTACGAGCAGTACTTC
CDR3aa: CASSSGTGGSYEQYF

j_gene: TRBJ2-1
d_gene: -
abundance: -
v_gene: TRBV5-1
CDR3nt: TGCGCCAGCAGAACGGACAGCTACAATGAGCAGTTCTTC
CDR3aa: CASRTDSYNEQFF

j_gene: TRBJ2-3
d_gene: TRBD1
abundance: -
v_gene: TRBV28
CDR3nt: TGTGCCAGCAGTGCCCGACAGGGGAGAGGAACAGATACGCAGTATTTT
CDR3aa: CASSARQGRGTDTQYF

j_gene: TRBJ2-5
d_gene: -
abundance: -
v_gene: TRBV7-2
CDR3nt: TGTGCCAGCAGCTTAGCCCCAGTCCAGACCCAGTACTTC
CDR3aa: CASSLAPVQTQYF

j_gene: TRBJ2-1
d_gene: -
abundance: few
v_gene: TRBV11-2
CDR3nt: TGTGCCAGCAGCTTAGATGCCTGGCTAGCCAACAATGAGCAGTTCTTC
CDR3aa: CASSLDAWLANNEQFF

j_gene: TRBJ1-1
d_gene: -
abundance: few
v_gene: TRBV10-3
CDR3nt: TGTGCCATCAGTGAGTGGTCAGGCACTGAAGCTTTCTTT
CDR3aa: CAISEWSGTEAFF

j_gene: TRBJ1-1
d_gene: -
abundance: -
v_gene: TRBV28
CDR3nt: TGTGCCAGCAGTTACGGGACGCGATACACTGAAGCTTTCTTT
CDR3aa: CASSYGTRYTEAFF

j_gene: TRBJ2-5
d_gene: TRBD1
abundance: few
v_gene: TRBV28
CDR3nt: TGTGCCAGCAGTTGGACAGGGGATAGGGAGACCCAGTACTTC
CDR3aa: CASSWTGDRETQYF

j_gene: TRBJ2-7
d_gene: -
abundance: -
v_gene: TRBV27
CDR3nt: -
CDR3aa: CASRRAGTSGGSSYEQYF

j_gene: TRBJ2-7
d_gene: TRBD1
abundance: -
v_gene: TRBV7-8
CDR3nt: TGTGCCAGCAGCTTAGCGTTACCGGGACAGGGCTACGAGCAGTACTTC
CDR3aa: CASSLALPGQGYEQYF

j_gene: TRBJ1-2
d_gene: -
abundance: many
v_gene: TRBV21-1
CDR3nt: TGTGCCAGCAACGAACAGGGAAACACCTTC
CDR3aa: CASNEQGNTF

j_gene: TRBJ2-5
d_gene: -
abundance: -
v_gene: TRBV9
CDR3nt: TGTGCCAGCAGCGTACACATGGAAGAGACCCAGTACTTC
CDR3aa: CASSVHMEETQYF

j_gene: TRBJ2-5
d_gene: -
abundance: many
v_gene: TRBV28
CDR3nt: TGTGCCAGCTCCAAGTCGGGGGTCCCAGAGACCCAGTACTTC
CDR3aa: CASSKSGVPETQYF